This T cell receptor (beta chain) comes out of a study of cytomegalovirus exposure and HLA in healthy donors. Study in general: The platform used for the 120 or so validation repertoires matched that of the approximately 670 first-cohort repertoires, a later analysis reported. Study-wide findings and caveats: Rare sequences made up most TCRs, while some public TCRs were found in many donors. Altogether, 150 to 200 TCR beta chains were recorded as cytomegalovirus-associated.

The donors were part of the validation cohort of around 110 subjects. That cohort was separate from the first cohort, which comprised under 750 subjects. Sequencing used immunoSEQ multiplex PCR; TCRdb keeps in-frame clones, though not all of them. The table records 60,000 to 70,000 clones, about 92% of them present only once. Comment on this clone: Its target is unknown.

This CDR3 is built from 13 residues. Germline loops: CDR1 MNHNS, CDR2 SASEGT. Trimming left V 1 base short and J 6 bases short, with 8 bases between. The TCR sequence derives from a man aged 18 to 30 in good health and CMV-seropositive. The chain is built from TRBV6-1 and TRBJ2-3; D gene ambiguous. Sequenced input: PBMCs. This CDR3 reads CASSEVRTDTQYF. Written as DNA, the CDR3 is TGTGCCAGCAGTGAAGTTAGAACCGATACGCAGTATTTT.